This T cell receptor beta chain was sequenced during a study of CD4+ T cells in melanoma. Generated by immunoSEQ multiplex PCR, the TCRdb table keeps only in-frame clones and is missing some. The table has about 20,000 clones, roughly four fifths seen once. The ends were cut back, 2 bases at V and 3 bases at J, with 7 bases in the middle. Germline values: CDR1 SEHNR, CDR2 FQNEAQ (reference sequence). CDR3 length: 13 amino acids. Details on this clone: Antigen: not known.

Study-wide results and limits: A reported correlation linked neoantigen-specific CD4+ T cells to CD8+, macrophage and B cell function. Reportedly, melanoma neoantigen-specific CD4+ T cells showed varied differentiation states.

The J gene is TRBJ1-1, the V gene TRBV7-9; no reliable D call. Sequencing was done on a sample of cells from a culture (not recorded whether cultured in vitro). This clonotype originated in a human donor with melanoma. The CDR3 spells CASSLFLDTEAFF. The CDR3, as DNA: TGTGCCAGCAGCTTATTTTTAGACACTGAAGCTTTCTTT.